The sequence of this TCR beta chain was determined in a study of T cells in Graves' hyperthyroidism and ophthalmopathy. In this sample, this clonotype turned up a few times. Antigen specificity is unknown. Disease duration under 2 months; hyperthyroidism patients were aged 18 to 65. Thyroid ultrasound and orbital computed tomography, with clinical symptoms and serum thyroxine and TRAb, informed diagnoses. RNA transcripts were the template for amplifying TCR beta CDR3 regions. The study used the HTBI primer set for a first-round RT-PCR of the TCR CDR3. One entry per CDR3 protein results from TCRdb running MiXCR on the multiplex PCR reads. The sample yields roughly 580,000 distinct CDR3 sequences, around 46% seen once. Study results and limitations: Model output signaled ophthalmopathy a median around 5.9 months ahead of onset. From stable hyperthyroidism, ophthalmopathy was set apart by a 13 V-J model.

This clonotype was obtained from a woman between 18 and 30 years old with Graves' hyperthyroidism. Sequenced input: peripheral blood or thyroid tissue (not recorded which).

CDR3 in DNA: TGTGCCAGCAGTTACGATGTTGTCGAGCAGTACTTC. It translates to CASSYDVVEQYF. The genes are TRBV6-6 and TRBJ2-7, with D hard to call. Germline V gene data show CDR1 as MNHNY and CDR2 as SVGAGI (reference sequence). The CDR3 length is 12 residues. Trimming removed 2 bases from V and 6 bases from J, with 8 bases in between.